These 21 T cell receptor beta chains were all obtained from the same sample, sequenced in a study of CD8+ T cells in alopecia areata. The authors extracted RNA and reverse transcribed it into cDNA as the sequencing template. The table came from immunoSEQ multiplex PCR; TCRdb's copy has only in-frame clones and leaves some out. The data show some 2,500 clones, none appearing only once, with approximately 51% held by the ten largest. Sequencing was carried out using lesional skin. These receptors all come from a C3H/HeJ mouse with alopecia areata. The mice in this strain carry MHC haplotype H2-k.

This clone was seen repeatedly, ten times or more. The gene symbols are mouse symbols. Read data end 4 residues before the CDR3 end; the end is taken from the germline J gene. The V gene is TRBV5, the J gene TRBJ2-7; 11 nucleotides match TRBD2. The germline V gene has CDR1 LGHNA and CDR2 YNLKQL (reference sequence). V shed 1 base and J 3 bases; nucleotides not matched to a gene: 2. The CDR3 spans 15 residues. This chain's CDR3 is CASSQVGTGGYEQYF. CDR3 DNA, as far as it was read: TGTGCCAGCAGCCAAGTCGGGACTGGGGGCTAT.

This clone was picked up many times. TCRdb and the translated DNA give different amino acids at residue 13; the protein presented here is the one translated from the DNA. Gene and germline names: mouse. The read terminates 3 residues ahead of where the CDR3 ends, so the germline J gene completes it. This chain uses TRBV13-2 with TRBJ1-3; the match to TRBD1 covers 8 bases. The junction had 6 bases not matched to a gene; V was cut back by 0 bases and J by 4 bases. Per the germline V gene, CDR1 is NNHNN and CDR2 is SYGAGS (reference sequence). The CDR3 spans 16 residues. CDR3 amino acids: CASGDARGRGGNTLYF. The CDR3 bases that were read are TGTGCCAGCGGTGATGCCAGGGGGCGAGGAGGAAATACG.

This clone was detected only a few times. Gene names are the mouse ones. The sequenced fragment ends 4 residues before the CDR3 boundary, so the rest is inferred from the germline J gene. The V gene is TRBV4, the J gene TRBJ2-1, with 9 bases aligning to TRBD2. CDR1 is LGHDT and CDR2 is YNNKQL in the germline V gene (reference sequence). The CDR3 runs 15 residues. V trimming: 4 bases; J trimming: 3 bases; junction bases outside the gene matches: 4. The CDR3 spells CASSSGTGSYAEQFF. CDR3 DNA (partial): TGTGCCAGCAGCTCCGGGACTGGGAGCTATGCT.

There are a few counts of this clone. Gene names are the mouse ones. The sequenced fragment ends 4 residues before the CDR3 boundary, so the rest is inferred from the germline J gene. The chain joins TRBV13-1 to TRBJ2-5, with D tentatively TRBD2 (6 bases). The CDR3 totals 14 residues. Germline loops: CDR1 NSHNY, CDR2 SYGAGN. Partial CDR3 DNA: TGTGCCAGCAGTGATGGGCTGGGGAAAGAC. This translates into CASSDGLGKD. The complete CDR3 sequence is CASSDGLGKDTQYF.

About this clone: A far bigger clonotype differs at one base, so this is likely a read error. The genes are named according to mouse. The CDR3 end falls 4 residues outside the read, so it is completed with the germline J gene. This CDR3 is also generated by other DNA sequences in the sample. This sequence joins TRBV19 and TRBJ2-1; TRBD2 aligns across 8 bases. The CDR3 contains 15 residues. J gave up 1 base and V 1 base, and 1 base lay outside the gene matches. CDR1 and CDR2 from the germline V gene are FNHDT and SITEND (reference sequence). The CDR3 reads CASSIPGGNYAEQFF. CDR3 DNA (partial): TGTGCCAGCAGTATACCTGGGGGGAACTATGCT.

This clone was recorded at least ten times. The genes and germline here are from mouse. The read ends 4 residues shy of where the CDR3 ends; the end is completed using the germline J gene. The same CDR3 is also encoded by other DNA sequences in this sample. The chain employs TRBV19 and TRBJ1-4, with 7 positions matching TRBD1. Trimming at V came to 3 bases and at J to 4 bases, leaving 3 bases not matched to a gene. The CDR3 covers 14 residues. Germline CDR1 reads FNHDT; CDR2 reads SITEND (reference sequence). Partial CDR3 DNA: TGTGCCAGCAGTACCGGGACAGTCAACGAA. It codes for CASSTGTVNE. The CDR3 reads in full as CASSTGTVNERLFF.

This clone was seen many times. All gene names here are mouse names. The read is 4 residues too short to cover the CDR3 end, so that end is filled in from the germline J gene. The V and J genes are TRBV19 and TRBJ1-1; D gene uncertain. This CDR3 comprises 12 residues. The germline gives CDR1 FNHDT, CDR2 SITEND (reference sequence). The DNA read from the CDR3 is TGTGCCAGCAGTATAGGAGGGTCA. Translated, it gives CASSIGGS. In full, the CDR3 is CASSIGGSEVFF. The whole variable domain, remainder taken from reference TRBV19 and TRBJ1-1, is GGIITQTPKFLIGQEGQKLTLKCQQNFNHDTMYWYRQDSGKGLRLIYYSITENDLQKGDLSEGYDASREKKSSFSLTVTSAQKNEMAVFLCASSIGGSEVFFGKGTRLTVV.

On this clone: Gene names and germline match the mouse. The read stops 4 residues short of the end of the CDR3; the missing end is completed from the germline J gene. The rearrangement uses TRBV19 and TRBJ2-2; 7 bases are a match to TRBD1. J was trimmed by 1 base and V by 5 bases; bases with no gene match: 8. Germline V gene lookup returns CDR1 FNHDT and CDR2 SITEND (reference sequence). The CDR3 sequence is 16 residues long. The CDR3 here is CASSPGTAKNTGQLYF. CDR3 bases read: TGTGCCAGCAGCCCAGGGACAGCCAAAAACACCGGG. Looking up the rest from reference TRBV19 and TRBJ2-2 gives the full variable domain: GGIITQTPKFLIGQEGQKLTLKCQQNFNHDTMYWYRQDSGKGLRLIYYSITENDLQKGDLSEGYDASREKKSSFSLTVTSAQKNEMAVFLCASSPGTAKNTGQLYFGEGSKLTVL.

This clone has a count of ten or more. Germline and genes here are mouse. The CDR3 extends 4 residues past the end of the read, so its final part is completed from the germline J gene. The chain joins TRBV13-2 to TRBJ2-7; 7 nucleotides line up with TRBD2. Germline assignment: CDR1 NNHNN and CDR2 SYGAGS (reference sequence). The CDR3 is 13 residues long. The ends lost 5 bases at V and 0 bases at J; junction bases unmatched: 2. The CDR3 reads CASGDWFSYEQYF. CDR3 DNA (partial): TGTGCCAGCGGGGACTGGTTCTCCTAT.

In its sample, this clone is medium-sized. Genes and germline come from the mouse. The read ends 4 residues before the CDR3 terminus; that terminus is restored from the germline J gene. The chain carries TRBV1 and TRBJ2-7; TRBD1 agrees at 9 bases. CDR3 length: 15 amino acids. V gave up 5 bases and J gave up 1 base; unmatched junction bases: 6. From germline, CDR1 is NSQYPW and CDR2 LRSPGD (reference sequence). CDR3 bases read: TGCACCTGCAGTCACCCGGGACAGGGATCCTAT. It translates to CTCSHPGQGSY. The full-length CDR3 reads as CTCSHPGQGSYEQYF.

This clone was detected many times. Germline and genes: mouse. The sequenced fragment ends 4 residues before the CDR3 boundary, so the rest is inferred from the germline J gene. The sample holds other DNA sequences that translate to the same CDR3. The chain combines TRBV3 with TRBJ2-5, with 9 bases that match TRBD1. Germline lookup yields CDR1 SNHLY and CDR2 FYNGKV (reference sequence). This CDR3 is built from 14 residues. The CDR3 bases that were read are TGTGCCAGCAGCTTAGGGGACAGGGAAGAC. It codes for CASSLGDRED. The whole CDR3 protein reads CASSLGDREDTQYF. The full variable domain, its missing parts supplied by reference TRBV3 and TRBJ2-5, is GPKVLQIPSHQIIDMGQMVTLNCDPVSNHLYFYWYKQILGQQMEFLVNFYNGKVMEKSKLFKDQFSVERPDGSYFTLKIQPTALEDSAVYFCASSLGDREDTQYFGPGTRLLVL.

This clone was seen a few times. This is likely an artifact of a read error, given a far larger clone one base away. The gene symbols are mouse symbols. The read ends 4 residues before the CDR3 terminus; that terminus is restored from the germline J gene. This rearrangement joins TRBV13-1 to TRBJ2-7, with 9 bases lining up with TRBD2. CDR1 and CDR2 from the germline V gene are NSHNY and SYGAGN. This CDR3 spans 13 amino acids. The CDR3 loop reads CASSDWGGYEQYF. The CDR3 bases that were read are TGTGCCAGCAGTGACTGGGGGGGGTAT.

This clone was seen at least ten times. The listed genes are named as in mouse. Coverage ceases 4 residues before the CDR3 finishes, and the germline J gene fills in the end. The rearrangement joins TRBV13-3 to TRBJ2-7; the match to TRBD2 covers 7 bases. Germline CDR1 is NNHDY and CDR2 is SYVADS. This CDR3 is built from 12 residues. CDR3 in amino acids: CASSAGLYEQYF. The sequenced part of the CDR3 DNA is TGTGCCAGCAGTGCGGGACTGTAT.

This clone has at least ten counts. The gene names given are mouse names. The DNA ends 4 residues before the CDR3 does, and the rest of the CDR3 is filled in from the germline J gene. The V and J genes are TRBV29 and TRBJ2-4; D not resolved. CDR1 MSHET and CDR2 SYDVDS come from the germline V gene. This CDR3 is 12 amino acids long. Trimming left V 6 bases short and J 3 bases short, with 7 bases between. CDR3 sequence reads: CASRLPQNTLYF. The CDR3 DNA, read in part, is TGTGCTAGCAGACTCCCACAAAAC.

This clone showed up just a few times. Gene names are mouse gene names. The read gets to within 4 residues of the CDR3 end, and the germline J gene fills in the rest. The chain links TRBV2 to TRBJ2-4; TRBD1 matches at 10 bases. The CDR3 is 15 amino acids. From germline, CDR1 is LGHNA and CDR2 YSYQKL. CDR3 loop: CASSQDWDRGNTLYF. The CDR3 bases that were read are TGTGCCAGCAGCCAAGATTGGGACAGGGGAAAC.

This clone occurred many times. Here the gene names and germline are mouse. The read comes to an end 4 residues before the CDR3 does, leaving the germline J gene to fill in the end. The rearrangement joins TRBV19 to TRBJ2-2; 11 nucleotides line up with TRBD1. V shed 2 bases, J shed 0 bases, and the junction held 3 bases outside the gene matches. Germline-derived CDR1 and CDR2 are FNHDT and SITEND (reference sequence). The CDR3 spans 17 residues. The CDR3 loop reads CASSMGTGGTNTGQLYF. CDR3 DNA, as far as it was read: TGTGCCAGCAGTATGGGGACAGGGGGGACAAACACCGGG.

This clone occurred many times. Mouse names are used for the genes. The read terminates 4 residues ahead of where the CDR3 ends, so the germline J gene completes it. The rearrangement uses TRBV13-1 and TRBJ2-7, with 7 nucleotides matching TRBD1. CDR1 is NSHNY and CDR2 is SYGAGN in the germline V gene. The length of the CDR3 is 13 residues. Unmatched junction bases numbered 3, after V lost 3 bases and J lost 3 bases. This chain's CDR3 is CASSVGQNYEQYF. The part of the CDR3 DNA that was read is TGTGCCAGCAGTGTGGGACAGAACTAT.

This clone was seen at least ten times. The gene names given are mouse names. The CDR3 end is not reached by the read, which stops 4 residues before it; the germline J gene fills it in. This rearrangement joins TRBV13-3 to TRBJ2-4, with TRBD2 identical over 9 bases. The V and J ends lost 4 bases and 0 bases, in that order; junction bases with no gene match: 3. The CDR3 length is 15 residues. Per the germline V gene, CDR1 is NNHDY and CDR2 is SYVADS. The CDR3 spells CASSWTGVSQNTLYF. Incomplete CDR3 DNA: TGTGCCAGCAGTTGGACTGGGGTTAGTCAAAAC.

This clone was seen ten or more times. The gene symbols are mouse symbols. CDR3 in amino acids: CASSKLGFSQNTLYF. The CDR3 bases that were read are TGTGCCAGCAGTAAACTGGGGTTTAGTCAAAAC. The chain employs TRBV13-3 and TRBJ2-4; 7 positions agree with TRBD2. The DNA ends 4 residues before the CDR3 does, and the rest of the CDR3 is filled in from the germline J gene. The length of the CDR3 is 15 residues. The V gene end was trimmed by 4 bases and the J gene end by 0 bases; junction bases not matched to a gene: 5. Looked up from germline, CDR1 is NNHDY and CDR2 is SYVADS.

This clone was counted many times. Gene names are mouse gene names. Read data end 4 residues before the CDR3 end; the end is taken from the germline J gene. The rearrangement uses TRBV19 and TRBJ1-1; possibly TRBD1 for D (6 bases). The germline V and J ends were trimmed by 4 bases and 0 bases, with 13 bases remaining between them. The CDR3 is made up of 15 amino acids. CDR1 is FNHDT and CDR2 is SITEND in the germline V gene (reference sequence). CDR3 protein: CASSLRDIANTEVFF. The covered CDR3 bases are TGTGCCAGCAGTCTCCGGGACATTGCAAACACA.

This clone was observed at least ten times. Mouse gene names apply. Sequencing ends 4 residues short of the CDR3 end; the germline J gene provides the rest. The V call is TRBV13-3, the J call TRBJ1-2, with TRBD1 matching over 7 bases. The V gene's germline CDR1 is NNHDY and CDR2 SYVADS. Trimming removed 0 bases from V and 4 bases from J; junction bases left unmatched: 3. The CDR3 contains 14 residues. This CDR3 reads CASSDDRGGSDYTF. The sequenced part of the CDR3 DNA is TGTGCCAGCAGTGATGACAGGGGAGGCTCC.